These 6 T cell receptor beta chains originate from one sample sequenced in a study of T cell responses to AZD1222 COVID-19 vaccine. Assay used: immunoSEQ multiplex PCR; TCRdb lists only in-frame clones, some missing. Among tens of thousands of clones, approximately 84% were seen once, and the ten largest hold 15% to 20%. The sample here was peripheral blood, taken on day 0 of AZD1222 vaccination. The receptors here all came from an adult in good health.

This chain uses TRBV5-4 with TRBJ1-2; maybe TRBD1 (5 bases). This CDR3 spans 14 amino acids. Germline CDR1 is SGHNT and CDR2 is YYREEE (reference sequence). The ends were cut back, 0 bases at V and 8 bases at J, with 14 bases in the middle. CDR3 DNA sequence: TGTGCCAGCAGCTTGGTTAGGGGTCGGGACGGCTACACCTTC. Encoded protein: CASSLVRGRDGYTF.

The chain joins TRBV24-1 to TRBJ2-1; D is perhaps TRBD2 (6 bases). The V end was cut by 6 bases, the J end by 2 bases, with 10 bases between. Germline CDR1 and CDR2: KGHDR and SFDVKD. The CDR3 loop spans 14 amino acids. Written as DNA, the CDR3 is TGTGCCACCAGTCTGGGACTTCCCTACAATGAGCAGTTCTTC. Translation: CATSLGLPYNEQFF.

The chain carries TRBV28 and TRBJ1-1; no reliable D call. The ends were cut back, 4 bases at V and 4 bases at J, with 1 base in the middle. Germline-derived CDR1 and CDR2 are MDHEN and SYDVKM. This CDR3 is 10 amino acids long. The CDR3 here is CASSSTEAFF. The CDR3 DNA reads as TGTGCCAGCAGTTCCACTGAAGCTTTCTTT. Variable domain in full (rest from reference TRBV28 and TRBJ1-1): DVKVTQSSRYLVKRTGEKVFLECVQDMDHENMFWYRQDPGLGLRLIYFSYDVKMKEKGDIPEGYSVSREKKERFSLILESASTNQTSMYLCASSSTEAFFGQGTRLTVV.

J is TRBJ2-3 and V is TRBV4-1; 12 bases map to TRBD1. Germline CDR1 reads MGHRA; CDR2 reads YSYEKL. This CDR3 comprises 18 residues. V lost 5 bases to trimming and J lost 5 bases; unmatched junction nucleotides: 14. The CDR3 DNA follows: TGCGCCAGCAGCAGAATCGCCGGGGGACAGGGGGCTGGAGATACGCAGTATTTT. This translates into CASSRIAGGQGAGDTQYF.

The gene calls are TRBV5-1 and TRBJ2-4, with 15 bases fitting TRBD2. This CDR3 contains 16 residues. In germline, CDR1 is SGHRS, CDR2 YFSETQ. V lost 4 bases, J lost 6 bases, and 5 bases stayed unmatched. CDR3 sequence reads: CASSRTSGRAGNIQYF. DNA of the CDR3: TGCGCCAGCAGCCGGACTAGCGGGAGGGCCGGAAACATTCAGTACTTC.

As concerns this clone: A read error is likely, as this CDR3 ends without the conserved phenylalanine or tryptophan. The limits of the CDR3 on the DNA are not certain, so only TCRdb's listed CDR3 is given. The chain links TRBV5-6 to TRBJ1-2. 13 amino acids form the CDR3, both terminal residues included. Germline values: CDR1 SGHDT, CDR2 YYEEEE. CDR3 region: CASSPGDGPITNL.